The entry below gives a single T cell receptor beta chain sequence along with its context. The antigen is undetermined. Germline CDR1 is SNHLY and CDR2 is FYNNEI. Trimming cost V 7 bases and J 2 bases; bases outside gene matches: 6. The CDR3 totals 14 residues. RNA was isolated and reverse transcribed to cDNA, the sequencing template. TCRdb keeps only in-frame clones here, not all; method: immunoSEQ multiplex PCR. The sample lists around 97,000 clones; roughly half were seen once. This record comes from a study of CD8+ T cells in alopecia areata. Study observations and caveats: Greater clonality was observed in lesional scalp samples, especially alopecia totalis/universalis, versus normal scalp. Between patients, shared TCR sequences were less clear than in mice. This was possibly due in part to HLA diversity in the patient population.

This rearrangement joins TRBV2 to TRBJ1-2, with 8 bases lining up with TRBD1. The receptor was isolated from a human donor in good health. The specimen was CD4+ T cells sorted from blood. The CDR3 region has the DNA TGTGCCAGCAACGAACAGGGGGAAAACTATGGCTACACCTTC. Encoded protein: CASNEQGENYGYTF.